This T cell receptor beta chain was profiled in a study of CD4 T cells in relation to SARS-CoV-2 and coronaviruses. Assay used: immunoSEQ multiplex PCR; TCRdb lists only in-frame clones, some missing. The sample has almost 30,000 clones; 76% are singletons. CD4+ T cells from unexposed donors were obtained before the COVID-19 pandemic (2011-2018). After roughly ten days of culture, CD4+ T cells were isolated. Points from the study as a whole: Monoreactive clones expanded significantly more to SARS-CoV-2 than crossreactive clones did.

This CDR3 has 20 residues. V shed 0 bases, J shed 4 bases, and the junction held 13 bases outside the gene matches. From germline, CDR1 is ENHRY and CDR2 SYGVKD. Details on this clone: The antigen remains unidentified.

The origin of this receptor is a human donor in good health. The material sequenced was CD4+ T cells from PBMCs, cultured in vitro. The rearrangement joins TRBV10-3 to TRBJ2-5; 14 nucleotides match TRBD2. CDR3: CAISESTSGGAKRRRETQYF. DNA of the CDR3: TGTGCCATCAGTGAGTCGACTAGCGGGGGGGCCAAAAGAAGAAGAGAGACCCAGTACTTC.